This T cell receptor beta chain was recovered during a study of T cell repertoires in cytomegalovirus infection. Overall study context: Indications of both CMV infection and matching HLA type were provided by public TCR beta signatures. General study results and limits: CMV-specific TCR beta clonotypes restricted by HLA-C dominated the ex vivo response. Adding up the frequency of public TCR beta families identified people who carried CMV plus the relevant HLA.

Trimming took 4 bases from V and 2 from J; bases not matched to a gene: 9. The CDR3 has 17 amino acids. The germline V gene encodes CDR1 SGHNT and CDR2 YYREEE (reference sequence). For this clonotype: What it binds is unknown.

TCRdb redid the calling of the reads with MiXCR, one entry per CDR3 protein. The repertoire holds 300,000 to 400,000 distinct CDR3 sequences, with 15% to 20% as singletons. The source of this sequence is a human donor in good health (CMV status not recorded). Some clones in this sample may be carry-over from other donors' samples. J is TRBJ2-3 and V is TRBV5-4; 11 positions agree with TRBD2. Sequenced: PBMCs. This CDR3 is CASSDDGTSGYTDTQYF. The CDR3 coding sequence is TGTGCCAGCAGCGATGACGGGACTAGCGGATACACAGATACGCAGTATTTT.